The source of this TCR beta chain is a study of graft-versus-host responses after intestinal transplantation. Germline-derived CDR1 and CDR2 are SGHRS and YFSETQ. Trimming removed 4 bases from V and 2 bases from J, with 10 bases in between. CDR3 length: 14 residues. TCRdb keeps only in-frame clones here, not all; method: immunoSEQ multiplex PCR. The repertoire holds fewer than 20,000 clones, roughly 37% seen once, with approximately 0.84% in the top ten. CFSE-low proliferating responders, CD3+CD4+ and CD3+CD8+, were sorted post-reaction. The specimen comprised alloreactive CD4+ T cells from a mixed lymphocyte reaction culture, sampled before intestinal transplant. As for subset: CFSE-low proliferating T cells sorted from approximately 6-day pre-transplant mixed lymphocyte reaction (GvH or HvG direction). This chain connects TRBV5-1 to TRBJ2-1; D possibly corresponds to TRBD1 (6 bases). The TCR comes from a human patient who received an intestinal transplant. CDR3 in DNA: TGCGCCAGCAGCACCCGGACAGCCTACAATGAGCAGTTCTTC. Protein: CASSTRTAYNEQFF. Filled out from reference TRBV5-1 and TRBJ2-1, the complete variable domain reads KAGVTQTPRYLIKTRGQQVTLSCSPISGHRSVSWYQQTPGQGLQFLFEYFSETQRNKGNFPGRFSGRQFSNSRSEMNVSTLELGDSALYLCASSTRTAYNEQFFGPGTRLTVL.